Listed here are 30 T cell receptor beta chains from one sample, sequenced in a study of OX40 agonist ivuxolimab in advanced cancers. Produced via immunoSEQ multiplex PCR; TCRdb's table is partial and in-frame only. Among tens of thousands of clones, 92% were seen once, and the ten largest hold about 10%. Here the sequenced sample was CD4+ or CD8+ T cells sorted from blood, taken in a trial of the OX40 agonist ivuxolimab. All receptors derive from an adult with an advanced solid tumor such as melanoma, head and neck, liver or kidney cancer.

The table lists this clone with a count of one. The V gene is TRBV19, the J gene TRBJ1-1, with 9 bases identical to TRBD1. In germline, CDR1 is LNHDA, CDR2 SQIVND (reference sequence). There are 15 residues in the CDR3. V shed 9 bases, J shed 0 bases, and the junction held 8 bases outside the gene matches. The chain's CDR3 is CASRGQGHLNTEAFF. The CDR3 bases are TGTGCCAGCCGAGGACAGGGGCATTTGAACACTGAAGCTTTCTTT. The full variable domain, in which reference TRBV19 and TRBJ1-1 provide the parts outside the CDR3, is DGGITQSPKYLFRKEGQNVTLSCEQNLNHDAMYWYRQDPGQGLRLIYYSQIVNDFQKGDIAEGYSVSREKKESFPLTVTSAQKNPTAFYLCASRGQGHLNTEAFFGQGTRLTVV.

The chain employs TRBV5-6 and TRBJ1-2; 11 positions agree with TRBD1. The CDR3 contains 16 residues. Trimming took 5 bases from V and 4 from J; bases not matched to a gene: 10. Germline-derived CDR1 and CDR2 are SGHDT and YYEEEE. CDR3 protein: CASRLSDRGQVYGYTF. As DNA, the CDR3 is TGTGCCAGCAGACTCTCGGACAGGGGGCAGGTCTATGGCTACACCTTC.

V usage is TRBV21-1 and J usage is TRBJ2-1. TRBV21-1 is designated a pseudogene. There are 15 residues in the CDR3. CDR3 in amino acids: CASSASRGRNNEQFF. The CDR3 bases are TGTGCCAGCAGCGCGTCAAGGGGGAGGAACAATGAGCAGTTCTTC.

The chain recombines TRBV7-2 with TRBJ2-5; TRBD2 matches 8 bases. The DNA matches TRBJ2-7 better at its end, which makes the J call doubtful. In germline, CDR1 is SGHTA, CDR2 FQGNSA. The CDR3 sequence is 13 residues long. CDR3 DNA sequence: TGTGCCAGCAGCTTTCCGGGGGGGTACGAGCAGTACTTC. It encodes CASSFPGGYEQYF.

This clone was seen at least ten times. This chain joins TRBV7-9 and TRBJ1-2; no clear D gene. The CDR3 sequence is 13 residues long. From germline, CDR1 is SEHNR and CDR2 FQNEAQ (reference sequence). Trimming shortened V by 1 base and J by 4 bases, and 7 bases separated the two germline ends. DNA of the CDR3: TGTGCCAGCAGCTTAGAGGGCATCTATGGCTACACCTTC. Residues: CASSLEGIYGYTF.

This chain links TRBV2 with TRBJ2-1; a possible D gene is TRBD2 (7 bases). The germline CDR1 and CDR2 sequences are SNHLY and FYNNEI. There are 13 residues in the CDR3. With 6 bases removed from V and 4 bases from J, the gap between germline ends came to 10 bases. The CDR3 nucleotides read TGTGCCAGCAGAGGGAGGGGGTACAATGAGCAGTTCTTC. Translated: CASRGRGYNEQFF. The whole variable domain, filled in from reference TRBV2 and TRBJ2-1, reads EPEVTQTPSHQVTQMGQEVILRCVPISNHLYFYWYRQILGQKVEFLVSFYNNEISEKSEIFDDQFSVERPDGSNFTLKIRSTKLEDSAMYFCASRGRGYNEQFFGPGTRLTVL.

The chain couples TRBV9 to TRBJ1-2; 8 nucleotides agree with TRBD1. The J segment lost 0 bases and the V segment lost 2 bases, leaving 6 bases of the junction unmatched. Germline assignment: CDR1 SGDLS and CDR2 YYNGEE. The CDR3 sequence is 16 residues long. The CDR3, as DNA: TGTGCCAGCAGCGTTAGTAGACAGGGGACTAACTATGGCTACACCTTC. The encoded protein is CASSVSRQGTNYGYTF. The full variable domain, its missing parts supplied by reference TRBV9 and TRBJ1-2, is DSGVTQTPKHLITATGQRVTLRCSPRSGDLSVYWYQQSLDQGLQFLIQYYNGEERAKGNILERFSAQQFPDLHSELNLSSLELGDSALYFCASSVSRQGTNYGYTFGSGTRLTVV.

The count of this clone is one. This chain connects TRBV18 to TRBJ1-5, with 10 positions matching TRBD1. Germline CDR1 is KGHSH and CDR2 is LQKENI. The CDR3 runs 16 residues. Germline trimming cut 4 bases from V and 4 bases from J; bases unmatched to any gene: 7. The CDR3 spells CASSQKDRGTNQPQHF. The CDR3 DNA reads TGTGCCAGCTCACAAAAGGACAGGGGGACTAATCAGCCCCAGCATTTT.

CDR3 residues: CASSPTEYNEQFF. For the CDR3, the DNA is TGCGCCAGCAGCCCGACAGAATACAATGAGCAGTTCTTC. The chain recombines TRBV4-1 with TRBJ2-1; D perhaps matches TRBD1 (5 bases). Trimming left V 4 bases short and J 4 bases short, with 8 bases between. The CDR3 runs to 13 residues. Germline CDR1 MGHRA, CDR2 YSYEKL.

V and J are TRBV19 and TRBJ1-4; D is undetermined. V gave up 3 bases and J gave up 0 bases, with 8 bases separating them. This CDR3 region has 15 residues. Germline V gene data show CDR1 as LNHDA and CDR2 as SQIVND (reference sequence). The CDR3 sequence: CASSILETTNEKLFF. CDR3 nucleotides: TGTGCCAGTAGTATCTTGGAGACAACTAATGAAAAACTGTTTTTT.

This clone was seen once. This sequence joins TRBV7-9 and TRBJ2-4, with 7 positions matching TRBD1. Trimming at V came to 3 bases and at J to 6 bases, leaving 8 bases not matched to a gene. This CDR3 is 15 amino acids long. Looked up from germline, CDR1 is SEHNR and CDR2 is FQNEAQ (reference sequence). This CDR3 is CASSLEDRTGNIQYF. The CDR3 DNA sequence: TGTGCCAGCAGCTTGGAAGACAGGACAGGAAACATTCAGTACTTC.

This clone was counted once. CDR3 amino acids: CAIRGLAGGPNTGELFF. The CDR3 DNA sequence: TGTGCCATCAGGGGACTAGCGGGGGGGCCGAACACCGGGGAGCTGTTTTTT. The J gene is TRBJ2-2, the V gene TRBV10-3; 16 bases fit TRBD2. The CDR3 spans 17 residues. Per the germline V gene, CDR1 is ENHRY and CDR2 is SYGVKD. V trimming: 6 bases; J trimming: 0 bases; junction bases outside the gene matches: 1.

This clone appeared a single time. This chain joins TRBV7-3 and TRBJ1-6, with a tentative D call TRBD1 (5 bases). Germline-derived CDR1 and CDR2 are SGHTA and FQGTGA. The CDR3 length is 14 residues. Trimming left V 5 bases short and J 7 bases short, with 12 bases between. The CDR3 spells CASSPQGPNSPLHF. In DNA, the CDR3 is TGTGCCAGCAGCCCCCAGGGCCCAAATTCACCCCTCCACTTT.

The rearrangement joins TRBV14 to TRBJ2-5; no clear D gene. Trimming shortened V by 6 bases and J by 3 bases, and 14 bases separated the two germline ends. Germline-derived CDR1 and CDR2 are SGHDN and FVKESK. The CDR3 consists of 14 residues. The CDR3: CASRQDTAEETQYF. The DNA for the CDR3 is TGTGCCAGCAGGCAGGATACAGCTGAAGAGACCCAGTACTTC.

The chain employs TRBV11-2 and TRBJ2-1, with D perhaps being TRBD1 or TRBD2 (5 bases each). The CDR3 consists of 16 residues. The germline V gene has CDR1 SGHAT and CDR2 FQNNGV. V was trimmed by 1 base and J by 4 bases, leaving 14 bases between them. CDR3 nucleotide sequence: TGTGCCAGCAGCTTAGCGGGGCCCACCGATTACAATGAGCAGTTCTTC. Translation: CASSLAGPTDYNEQFF.

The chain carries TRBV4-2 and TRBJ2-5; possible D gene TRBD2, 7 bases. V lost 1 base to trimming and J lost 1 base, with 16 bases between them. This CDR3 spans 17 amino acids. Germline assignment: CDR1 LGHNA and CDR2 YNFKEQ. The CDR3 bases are TGTGCCAGCAGCCAAGGCCCCCTGGGGGGGGCCCAAGAGACCCAGTACTTC. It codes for CASSQGPLGGAQETQYF.

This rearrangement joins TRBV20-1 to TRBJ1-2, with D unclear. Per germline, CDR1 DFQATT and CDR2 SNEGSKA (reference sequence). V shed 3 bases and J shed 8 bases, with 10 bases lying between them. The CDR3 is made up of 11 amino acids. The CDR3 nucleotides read TGCAGTGCTAGCCCCGGGTCCGGCTACACCTTC. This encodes CSASPGSGYTF.

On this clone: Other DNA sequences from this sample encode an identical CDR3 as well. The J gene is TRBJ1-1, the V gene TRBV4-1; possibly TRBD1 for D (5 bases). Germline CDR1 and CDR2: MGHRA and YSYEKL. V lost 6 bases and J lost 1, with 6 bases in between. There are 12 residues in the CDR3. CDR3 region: CASSQGNTEAFF. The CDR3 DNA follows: TGCGCCAGCAGTCAGGGGAACACTGAAGCTTTCTTT.

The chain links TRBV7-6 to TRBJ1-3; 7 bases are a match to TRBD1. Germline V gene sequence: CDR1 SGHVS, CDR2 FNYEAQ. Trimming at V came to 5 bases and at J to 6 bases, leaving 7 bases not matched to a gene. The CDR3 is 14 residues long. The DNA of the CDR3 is TGTGCCAGCAGCCCTACAGGGGTCGTAAACACCATATATTTT. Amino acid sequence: CASSPTGVVNTIYF.

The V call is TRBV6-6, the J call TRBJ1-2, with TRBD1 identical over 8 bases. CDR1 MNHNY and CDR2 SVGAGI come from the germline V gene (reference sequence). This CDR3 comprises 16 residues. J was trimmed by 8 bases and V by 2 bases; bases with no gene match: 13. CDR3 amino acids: CASSYSPGQGGSGYTF. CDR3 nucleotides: TGTGCCAGCAGTTACAGCCCCGGACAGGGTGGTAGCGGCTACACCTTC.

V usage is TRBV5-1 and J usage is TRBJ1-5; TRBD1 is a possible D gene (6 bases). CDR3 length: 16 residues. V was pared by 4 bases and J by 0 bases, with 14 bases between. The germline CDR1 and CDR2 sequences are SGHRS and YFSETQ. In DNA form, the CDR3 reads TGCGCCAGCAGCCCCTTGGCAGGGGATAGCAATCAGCCCCAGCATTTT. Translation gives CASSPLAGDSNQPQHF.

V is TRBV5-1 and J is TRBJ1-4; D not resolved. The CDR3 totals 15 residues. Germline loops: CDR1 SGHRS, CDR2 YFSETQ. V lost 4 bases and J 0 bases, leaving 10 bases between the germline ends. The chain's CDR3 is CASSPDGATNEKLFF. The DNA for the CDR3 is TGCGCCAGCAGCCCGGACGGTGCAACTAATGAAAAACTGTTTTTT.

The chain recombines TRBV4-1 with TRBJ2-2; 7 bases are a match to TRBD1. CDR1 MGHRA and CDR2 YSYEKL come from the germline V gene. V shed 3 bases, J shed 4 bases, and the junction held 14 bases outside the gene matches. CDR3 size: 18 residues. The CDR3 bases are TGCGCCAGCAGCCACCCCCCTGAGGGGGCGAGGGCCACCGGGGAGCTGTTTTTT. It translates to CASSHPPEGARATGELFF.

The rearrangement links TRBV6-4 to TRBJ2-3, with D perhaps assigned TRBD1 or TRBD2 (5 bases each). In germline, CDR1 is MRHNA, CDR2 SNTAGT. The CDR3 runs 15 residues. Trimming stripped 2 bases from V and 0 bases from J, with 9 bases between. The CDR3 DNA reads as TGTGCCAGCAGTGACGGGACGTCTAGCACAGATACGCAGTATTTT. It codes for CASSDGTSSTDTQYF.

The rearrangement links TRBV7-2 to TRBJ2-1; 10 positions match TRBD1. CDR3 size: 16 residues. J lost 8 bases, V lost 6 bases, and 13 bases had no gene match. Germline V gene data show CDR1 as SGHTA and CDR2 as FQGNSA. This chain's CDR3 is CASRLPGQGRLDEQFF. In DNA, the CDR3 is TGTGCCAGCAGGTTACCGGGACAGGGGCGCCTAGATGAGCAGTTCTTC.

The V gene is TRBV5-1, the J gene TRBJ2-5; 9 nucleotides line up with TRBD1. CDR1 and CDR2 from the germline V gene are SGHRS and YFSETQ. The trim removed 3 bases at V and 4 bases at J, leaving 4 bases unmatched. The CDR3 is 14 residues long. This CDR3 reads CASSSTGGVETQYF. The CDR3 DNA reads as TGCGCCAGCAGCTCTACAGGGGGCGTAGAGACCCAGTACTTC.

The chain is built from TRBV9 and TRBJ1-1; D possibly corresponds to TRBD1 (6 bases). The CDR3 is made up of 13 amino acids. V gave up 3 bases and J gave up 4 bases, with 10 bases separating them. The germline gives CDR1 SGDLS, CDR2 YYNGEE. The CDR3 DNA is TGTGCCAGCAGCGAGGGGGGTGGCACTGAAGCTTTCTTT. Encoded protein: CASSEGGGTEAFF.

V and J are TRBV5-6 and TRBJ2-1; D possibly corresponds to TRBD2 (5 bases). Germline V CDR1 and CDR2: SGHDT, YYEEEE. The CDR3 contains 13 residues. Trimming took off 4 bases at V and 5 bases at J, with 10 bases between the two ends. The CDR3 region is CASSTGLNNEQFF. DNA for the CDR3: TGTGCCAGCAGCACCGGACTGAACAATGAGCAGTTCTTC. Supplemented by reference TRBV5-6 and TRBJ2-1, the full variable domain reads DAGVTQSPTHLIKTRGQQVTLRCSPKSGHDTVSWYQQALGQGPQFIFQYYEEEERQRGNFPDRFSGHQFPNYSSELNVNALLLGDSALYLCASSTGLNNEQFFGPGTRLTVL.

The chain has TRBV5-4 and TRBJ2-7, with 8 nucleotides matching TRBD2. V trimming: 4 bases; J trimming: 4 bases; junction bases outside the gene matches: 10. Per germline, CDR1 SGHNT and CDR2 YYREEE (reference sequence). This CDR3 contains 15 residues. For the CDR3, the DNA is TGTGCCAGCAGCCCTGGTCGGGGACTAGTATACGAGCAGTACTTC. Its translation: CASSPGRGLVYEQYF.

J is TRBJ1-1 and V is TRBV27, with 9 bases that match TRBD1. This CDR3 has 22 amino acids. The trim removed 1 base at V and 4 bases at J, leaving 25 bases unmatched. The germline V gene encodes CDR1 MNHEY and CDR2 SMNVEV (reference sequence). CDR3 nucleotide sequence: TGTGCCAGCAGTTTATTCACTAATATGCCGGGACAGGGAGGCACCGGGGCCACTGAAGCTTTCTTT. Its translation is CASSLFTNMPGQGGTGATEAFF.